This T cell receptor (beta chain) derives from a study of cytomegalovirus exposure and HLA in healthy donors. Findings and caveats of the study: Researchers reportedly found TCR beta sequences accurately predicted most subjects' HLA-A and HLA-B alleles.

This clone was picked up one time. Its antigen is as yet unknown. Researchers ran the PCR with 60 Vbeta and 13 Jbeta primers. Assay used: immunoSEQ multiplex PCR; TCRdb lists only in-frame clones, some missing. This sample has 250,000 to 350,000 clones, with around 65% found just once. CDR1 and CDR2 (germline): MNHEY, SVGAGI. Trimming shortened V by 2 bases and J by 14 bases, and 21 bases separated the two germline ends. The CDR3 has 14 amino acids. The sequence derives from a female donor in good health and CMV-seronegative. What was sequenced was PBMCs. The chain links TRBV6-5 to TRBJ1-2, with a weak D call TRBD1 (5 bases). The CDR3 region has the DNA TGTGCCAGCAGTTACGCAGGGACTTACTCGGTTTGGACCTTC. It translates to CASSYAGTYSVWTF.